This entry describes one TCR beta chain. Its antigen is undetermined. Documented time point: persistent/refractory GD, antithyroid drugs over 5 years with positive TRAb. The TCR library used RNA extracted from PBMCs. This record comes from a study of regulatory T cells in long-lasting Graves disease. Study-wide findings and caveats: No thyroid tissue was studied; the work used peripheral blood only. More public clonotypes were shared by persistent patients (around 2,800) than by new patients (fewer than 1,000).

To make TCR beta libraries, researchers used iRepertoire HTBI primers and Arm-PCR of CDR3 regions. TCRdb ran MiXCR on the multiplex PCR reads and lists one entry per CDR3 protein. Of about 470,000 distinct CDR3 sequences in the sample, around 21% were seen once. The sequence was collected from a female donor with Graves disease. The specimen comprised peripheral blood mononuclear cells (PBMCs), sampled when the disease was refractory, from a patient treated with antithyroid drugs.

The CDR3 DNA reads as TGCGCCAGCAGCGACATCAAGCTCCAAGAGACCCAGTACTTC. This sequence encodes CASSDIKLQETQYF. The chain links TRBV4-1 to TRBJ2-5; no definite D call. From germline, CDR1 is MGHRA and CDR2 YSYEKL. V dropped 5 bases and J dropped 1 base, with 11 bases sitting between them. The CDR3 contains 14 residues.